This record covers a single T cell receptor beta chain. This entry comes from a study of cytomegalovirus exposure and HLA in healthy donors. The CDR3 length is 12 residues. The V gene's germline CDR1 is MNHNS and CDR2 SASEGT. Deletions cut 5 bases from V and 5 bases from J, with 8 bases between. The PCR ran on 60 Vbeta and 13 Jbeta primers. The repertoire was sequenced with immunoSEQ multiplex PCR; TCRdb's copy has only in-frame clones and lacks some. Of roughly 190,000 clones listed, 60% to 85% are singletons. The V call is TRBV6-1, the J call TRBJ2-3; possible D gene TRBD1, 6 bases. The TCR sequence derives from a woman in her forties in good health and CMV-seronegative. The sample comprised PBMCs. The CDR3 protein is CASSSQGDTQYF. The CDR3 DNA is TGTGCCAGCAGTTCACAGGGAGATACGCAGTATTTT.